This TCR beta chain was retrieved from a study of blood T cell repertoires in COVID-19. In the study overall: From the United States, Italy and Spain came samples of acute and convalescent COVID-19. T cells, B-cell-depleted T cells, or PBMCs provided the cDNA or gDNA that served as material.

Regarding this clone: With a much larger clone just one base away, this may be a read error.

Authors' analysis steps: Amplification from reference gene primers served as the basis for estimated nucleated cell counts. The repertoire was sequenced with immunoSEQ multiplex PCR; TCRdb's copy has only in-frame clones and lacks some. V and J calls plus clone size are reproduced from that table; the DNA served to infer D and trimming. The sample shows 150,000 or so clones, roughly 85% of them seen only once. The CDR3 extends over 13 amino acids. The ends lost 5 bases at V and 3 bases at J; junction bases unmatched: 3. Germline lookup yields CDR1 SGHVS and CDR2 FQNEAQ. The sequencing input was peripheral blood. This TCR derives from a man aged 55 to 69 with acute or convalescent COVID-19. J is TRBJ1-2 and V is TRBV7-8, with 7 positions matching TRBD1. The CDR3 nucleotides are TGTGCCAGCAGCCCCCAGGGGGACTATGGCTACACCTTC. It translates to CASSPQGDYGYTF.